Presented here are 3 T cell receptor beta chains from one specimen sequenced in a study of blood T cell repertoires in COVID-19. Method: immunoSEQ multiplex PCR; TCRdb's copy keeps in-frame clones and lacks some. Counted here are almost 400,000 clones, approximately 89% occurring once; the ten biggest clones make up 2% to 2.5%. What was sequenced was peripheral blood. All receptors derive from a woman in her sixties or seventies with COVID-19, enrolled during active disease.

The rearrangement links TRBV27 to TRBJ2-1; 9 bases agree with TRBD2. The J segment lost 0 bases and the V segment lost 1 base, leaving 1 base of the junction unmatched. Looked up from germline, CDR1 is MNHEY and CDR2 is SMNVEV (reference sequence). The CDR3 is made up of 16 amino acids. In DNA, the CDR3 is TGTGCCAGCAGTTTATTTAGCGGGAGCTCCTACAATGAGCAGTTCTTC. It encodes CASSLFSGSSYNEQFF.

In its sample, this clone was seen once. The genes are TRBV7-2 and TRBJ2-5; TRBD2 agrees at 11 bases. The CDR3 sequence is 16 residues long. With V trimmed by 5 bases and J by 3 bases, 8 bases remained unmatched. CDR1 and CDR2 from the germline V gene are SGHTA and FQGNSA. The CDR3 nucleotides read TGTGCCAGCAGCCACGAGTCTAGCGGGGGGAAAGAGACCCAGTACTTC. Its protein product is CASSHESSGGKETQYF.

The chain uses TRBV12-5 and TRBJ1-1; D gene unclear. Per germline, CDR1 LGHNT and CDR2 FRNRAP. Trimming shortened V by 9 bases and J by 7 bases, and 12 bases separated the two germline ends. The CDR3 loop spans 11 amino acids. The CDR3 sequence: CASTRRDEAFF. In DNA form, the CDR3 reads TGTGCTAGCACCAGACGGGATGAAGCTTTCTTT.